This record covers a single T cell receptor (beta chain). Its antigen is currently unknown. These data originate in a study of blood T cells in healthy people across ages. Study results and limitations: Considered underestimates were the diversity estimates obtained from one million T cells. PBMCs were not sorted, which prevented a conclusive comparison of naive versus antigen-experienced cells.

This CDR3 spans 17 amino acids. Germline-derived CDR1 and CDR2 are MDHEN and SYDVKM. Trimming shortened V by 4 bases and J by 3 bases, and 19 bases separated the two germline ends. There were healthy Caucasian individuals from Russia, aged about 6 to 100, serving as donors. Using a J-beta primer mix together with a sample-barcoded 5' primer, a second PCR was run for about 6 to 12 cycles. TCRdb called the 5' RACE reads again in MiXCR, with one record for every CDR3 protein. Among over 600,000 distinct CDR3 sequences listed, more than 55% were seen once. The sequenced sample consisted of blood. The sequence derives from a man in his forties or fifties in good health. The J gene is TRBJ2-1, the V gene TRBV28, with D possibly being TRBD1 (6 bases). The CDR3 loop is CASSSDALQGVYNEQFF. As DNA, the CDR3 is TGTGCCAGCAGTTCGGACGCCCTACAGGGAGTCTACAATGAGCAGTTCTTC. Variable domain in full (rest from reference TRBV28 and TRBJ2-1): DVKVTQSSRYLVKRTGEKVFLECVQDMDHENMFWYRQDPGLGLRLIYFSYDVKMKEKGDIPEGYSVSREKKERFSLILESASTNQTSMYLCASSSDALQGVYNEQFFGPGTRLTVL.